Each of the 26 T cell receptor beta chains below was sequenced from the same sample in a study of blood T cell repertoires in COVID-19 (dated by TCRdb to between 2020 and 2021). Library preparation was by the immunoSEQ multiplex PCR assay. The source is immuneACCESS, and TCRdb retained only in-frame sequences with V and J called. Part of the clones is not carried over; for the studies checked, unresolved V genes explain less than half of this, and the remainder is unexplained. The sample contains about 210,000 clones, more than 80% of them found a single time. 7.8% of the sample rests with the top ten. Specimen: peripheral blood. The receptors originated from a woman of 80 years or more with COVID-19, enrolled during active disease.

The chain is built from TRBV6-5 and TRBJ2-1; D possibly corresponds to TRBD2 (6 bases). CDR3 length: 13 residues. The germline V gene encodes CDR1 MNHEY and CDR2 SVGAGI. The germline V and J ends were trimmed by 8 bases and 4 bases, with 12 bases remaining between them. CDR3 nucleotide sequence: TGTGCCAGCGTTCGGGACTCTTACAATGAGCAGTTCTTC. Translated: CASVRDSYNEQFF.

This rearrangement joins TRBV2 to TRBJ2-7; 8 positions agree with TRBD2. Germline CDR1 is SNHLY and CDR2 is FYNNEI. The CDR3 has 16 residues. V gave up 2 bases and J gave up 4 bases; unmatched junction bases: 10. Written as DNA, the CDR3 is TGTGCCAGCAGTGAAAGGACCGGGAGGGCCGGGTACGAGCAGTACTTC. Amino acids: CASSERTGRAGYEQYF.

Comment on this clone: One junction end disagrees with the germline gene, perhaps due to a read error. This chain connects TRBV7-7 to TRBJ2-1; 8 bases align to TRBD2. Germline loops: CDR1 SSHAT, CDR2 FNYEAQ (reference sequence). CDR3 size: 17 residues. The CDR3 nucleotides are TGTGCTAGCAGCTTAGCCCTCCCGGGAGGGGGGGACAATGAGCAGTTCTTC. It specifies CASSLALPGGGDNEQFF. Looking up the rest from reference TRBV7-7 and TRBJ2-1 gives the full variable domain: GAGVSQSPRYKVTKRGQDVTLRCDPISSHATLYWYQQALGQGPEFLTYFNYEAQPDKSGLPSDRFSAERPEGSISTLTIQRTEQRDSAMYRCASSLALPGGGDNEQFFGPGTRLTVL.

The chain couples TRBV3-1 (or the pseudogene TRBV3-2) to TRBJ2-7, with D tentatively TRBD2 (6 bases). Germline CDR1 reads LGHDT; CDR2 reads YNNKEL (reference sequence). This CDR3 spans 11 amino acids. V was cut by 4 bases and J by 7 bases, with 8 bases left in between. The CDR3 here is CASSLGGEQYF. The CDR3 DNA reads TGTGCCAGCAGCCTGGGGGGAGAGCAGTACTTC.

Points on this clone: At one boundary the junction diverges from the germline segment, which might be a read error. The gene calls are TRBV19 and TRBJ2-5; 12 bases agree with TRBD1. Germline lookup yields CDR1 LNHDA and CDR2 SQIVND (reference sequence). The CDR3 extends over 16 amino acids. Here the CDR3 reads CASSRPTGQGAEAQYF. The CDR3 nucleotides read TGTGCCAGTAGCCGACCGACGGGACAGGGGGCAGAGGCCCAGTACTTC.

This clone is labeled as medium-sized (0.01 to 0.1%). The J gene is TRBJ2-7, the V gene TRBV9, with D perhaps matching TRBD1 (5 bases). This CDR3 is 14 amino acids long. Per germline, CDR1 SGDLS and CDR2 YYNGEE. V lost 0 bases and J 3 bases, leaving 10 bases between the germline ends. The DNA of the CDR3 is TGTGCCAGCAGCGTAGGTGACAGTTACTACGAGCAGTACTTC. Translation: CASSVGDSYYEQYF.

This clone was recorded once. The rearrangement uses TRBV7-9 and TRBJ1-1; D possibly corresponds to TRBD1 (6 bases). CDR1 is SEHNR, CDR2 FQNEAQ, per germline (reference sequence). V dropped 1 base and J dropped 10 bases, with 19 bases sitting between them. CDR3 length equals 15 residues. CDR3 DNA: TGTGCCAGCAGCTTAGAGGCAGGTACCATACAGGGAGCTTTCTTT. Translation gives CASSLEAGTIQGAFF. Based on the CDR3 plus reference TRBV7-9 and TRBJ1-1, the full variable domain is DTGVSQNPRHKITKRGQNVTFRCDPISEHNRLYWYRQTLGQGPEFLTYFQNEAQLEKSRLLSDRFSAERPKGSFSTLEIQRTEQGDSAMYLCASSLEAGTIQGAFFGQGTRLTVV.

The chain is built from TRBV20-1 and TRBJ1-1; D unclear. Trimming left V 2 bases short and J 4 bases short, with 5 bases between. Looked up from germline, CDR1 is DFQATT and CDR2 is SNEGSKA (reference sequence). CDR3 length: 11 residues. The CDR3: CSARPVTEAFF. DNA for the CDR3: TGCAGTGCTAGACCGGTCACTGAAGCTTTCTTT.

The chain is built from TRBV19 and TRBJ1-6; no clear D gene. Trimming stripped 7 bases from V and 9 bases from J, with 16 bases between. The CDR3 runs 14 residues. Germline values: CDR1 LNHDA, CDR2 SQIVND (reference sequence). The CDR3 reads CASNIRAGGSPLHF. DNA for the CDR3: TGTGCCAGTAATATCCGGGCAGGAGGTTCACCCCTCCACTTT.

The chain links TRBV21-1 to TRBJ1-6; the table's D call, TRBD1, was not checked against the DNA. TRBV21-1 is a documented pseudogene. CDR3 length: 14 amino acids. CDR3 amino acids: CARTPGAGGSPLHF. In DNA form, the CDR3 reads TGTGCCAGGACACCCGGGGCAGGGGGTTCACCCCTCCACTTT.

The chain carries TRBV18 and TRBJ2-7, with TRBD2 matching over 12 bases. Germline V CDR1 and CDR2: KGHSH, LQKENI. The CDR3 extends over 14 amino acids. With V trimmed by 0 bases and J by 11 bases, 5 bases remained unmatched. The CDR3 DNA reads TGTGCCAGCTCACCACCTCGACTAGCGGGAGATAAGTACTTC. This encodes CASSPPRLAGDKYF. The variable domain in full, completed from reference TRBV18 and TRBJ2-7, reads NAGVMQNPRHLVRRRGQEARLRCSPMKGHSHVYWYRQLPEEGLKFMVYLQKENIIDESGMPKERFSAEFPKEGPSILRIQQVVRGDSAAYFCASSPPRLAGDKYFGPGTRLTVT.

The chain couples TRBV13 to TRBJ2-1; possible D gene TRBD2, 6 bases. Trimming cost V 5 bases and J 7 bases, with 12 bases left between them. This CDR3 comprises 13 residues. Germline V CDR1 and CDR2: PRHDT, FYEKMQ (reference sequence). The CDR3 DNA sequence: TGTGCCAGCAGCCCCCTTCTAGCGAATGAGCAGTTCTTC. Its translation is CASSPLLANEQFF.

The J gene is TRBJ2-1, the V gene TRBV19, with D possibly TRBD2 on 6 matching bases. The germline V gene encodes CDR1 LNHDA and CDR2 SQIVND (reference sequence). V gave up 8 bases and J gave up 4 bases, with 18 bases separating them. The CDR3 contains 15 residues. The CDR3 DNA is TGTGCCAGTCCACAGGACCCCGGGGGATACAATGAGCAGTTCTTC. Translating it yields CASPQDPGGYNEQFF.

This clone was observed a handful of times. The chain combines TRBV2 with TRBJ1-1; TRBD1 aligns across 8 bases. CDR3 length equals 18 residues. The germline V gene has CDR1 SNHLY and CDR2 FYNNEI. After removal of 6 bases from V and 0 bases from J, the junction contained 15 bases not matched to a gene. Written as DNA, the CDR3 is TGTGCCAGCAGCCTTCGGGGGACAGGAGTCGGTCTGAACACTGAAGCTTTCTTT. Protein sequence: CASSLRGTGVGLNTEAFF.

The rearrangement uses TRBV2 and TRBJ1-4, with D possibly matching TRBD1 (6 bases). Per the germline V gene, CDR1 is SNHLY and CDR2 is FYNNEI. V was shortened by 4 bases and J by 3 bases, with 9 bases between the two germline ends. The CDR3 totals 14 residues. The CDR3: CASSGTASNEKLFF. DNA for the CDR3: TGTGCCAGCAGTGGGACAGCCTCTAATGAAAAACTGTTTTTT.

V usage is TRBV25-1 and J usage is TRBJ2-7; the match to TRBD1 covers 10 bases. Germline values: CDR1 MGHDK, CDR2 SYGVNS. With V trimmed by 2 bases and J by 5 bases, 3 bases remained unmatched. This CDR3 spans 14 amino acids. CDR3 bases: TGTGCCAGCAGTGAACTGACAGGGGGCCACGAGCAGTACTTC. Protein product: CASSELTGGHEQYF.

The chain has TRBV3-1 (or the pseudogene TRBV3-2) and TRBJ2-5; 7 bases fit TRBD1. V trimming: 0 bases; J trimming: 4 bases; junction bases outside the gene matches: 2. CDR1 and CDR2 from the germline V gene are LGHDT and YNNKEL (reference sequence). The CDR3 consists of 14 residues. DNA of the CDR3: TGTGCCAGCAGCCAAGAAACAGGGGTAGAGACCCAGTACTTC. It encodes CASSQETGVETQYF.

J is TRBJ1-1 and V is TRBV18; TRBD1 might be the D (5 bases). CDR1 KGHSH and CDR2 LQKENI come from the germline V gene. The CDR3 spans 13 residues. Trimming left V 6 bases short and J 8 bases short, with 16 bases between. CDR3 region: CASSRDSLSEAFF. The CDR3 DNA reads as TGTGCCAGCTCTCGCGACAGTCTCTCCGAAGCTTTCTTT.

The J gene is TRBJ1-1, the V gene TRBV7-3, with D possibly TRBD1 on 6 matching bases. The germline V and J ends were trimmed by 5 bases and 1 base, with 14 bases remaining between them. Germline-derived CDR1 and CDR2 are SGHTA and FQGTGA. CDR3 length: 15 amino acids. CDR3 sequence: CASSPLGGANTEAFF. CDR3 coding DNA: TGTGCCAGCAGCCCCCTGGGGGGGGCGAACACTGAAGCTTTCTTT.

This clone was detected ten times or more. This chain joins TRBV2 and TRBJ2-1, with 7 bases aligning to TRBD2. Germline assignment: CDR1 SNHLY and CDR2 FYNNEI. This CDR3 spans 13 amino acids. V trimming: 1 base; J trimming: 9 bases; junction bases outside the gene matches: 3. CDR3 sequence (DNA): TGTGCCAGCAGTGAAGTCGGCGGGGGTGAGCAGTTCTTC. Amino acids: CASSEVGGGEQFF.

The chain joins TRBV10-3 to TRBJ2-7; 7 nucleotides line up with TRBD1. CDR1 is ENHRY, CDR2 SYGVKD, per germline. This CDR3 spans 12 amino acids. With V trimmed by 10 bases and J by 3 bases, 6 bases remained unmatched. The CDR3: CATSGTVYEQYF. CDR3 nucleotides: TGTGCCACCTCCGGGACAGTCTACGAGCAGTACTTC.

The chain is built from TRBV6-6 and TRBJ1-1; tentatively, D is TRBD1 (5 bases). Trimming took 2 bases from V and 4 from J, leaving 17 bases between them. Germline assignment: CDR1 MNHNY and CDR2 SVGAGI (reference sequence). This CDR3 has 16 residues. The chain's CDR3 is CASSYVQALLATEAFF. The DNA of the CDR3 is TGTGCCAGCAGTTACGTACAGGCCCTGCTCGCCACTGAAGCTTTCTTT.

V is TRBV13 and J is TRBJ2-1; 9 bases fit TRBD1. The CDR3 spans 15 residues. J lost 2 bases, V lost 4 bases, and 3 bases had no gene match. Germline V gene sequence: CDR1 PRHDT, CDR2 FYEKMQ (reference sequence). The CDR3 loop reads CASSWGQGPYNEQFF. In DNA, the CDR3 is TGTGCCAGCAGCTGGGGACAGGGCCCCTACAATGAGCAGTTCTTC.

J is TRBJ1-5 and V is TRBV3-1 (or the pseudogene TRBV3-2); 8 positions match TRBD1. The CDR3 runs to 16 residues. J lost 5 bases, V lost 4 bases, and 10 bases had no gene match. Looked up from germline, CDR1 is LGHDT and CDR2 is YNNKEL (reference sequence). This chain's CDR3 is CASSPAGGTGYQPQHF. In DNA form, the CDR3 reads TGTGCCAGCAGCCCAGCTGGGGGGACAGGCTATCAGCCCCAGCATTTT.

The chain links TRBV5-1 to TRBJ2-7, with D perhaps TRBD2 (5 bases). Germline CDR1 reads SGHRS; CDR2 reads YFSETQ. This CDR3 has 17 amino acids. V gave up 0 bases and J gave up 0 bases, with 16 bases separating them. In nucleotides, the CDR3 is TGCGCCAGCAGCTTGGGCGGGCCTCCCAGGAGCTCCTACGAGCAGTACTTC. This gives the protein CASSLGGPPRSSYEQYF.

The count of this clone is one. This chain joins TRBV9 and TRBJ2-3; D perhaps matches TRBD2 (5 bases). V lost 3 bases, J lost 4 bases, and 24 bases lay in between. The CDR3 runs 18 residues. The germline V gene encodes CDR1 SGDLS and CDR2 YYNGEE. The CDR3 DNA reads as TGTGCCAGCAGCGCCTCCCGGACTCTGGAGACGGGCGCAGATACGCAGTATTTT. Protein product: CASSASRTLETGADTQYF. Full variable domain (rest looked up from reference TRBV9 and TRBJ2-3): DSGVTQTPKHLITATGQRVTLRCSPRSGDLSVYWYQQSLDQGLQFLIQYYNGEERAKGNILERFSAQQFPDLHSELNLSSLELGDSALYFCASSASRTLETGADTQYFGPGTRLTVL.